What follows are 27 T cell receptor beta chains derived from one specimen sequenced in a study of shared T cell receptors in the human thymus. Profiling relied on immunoSEQ multiplex PCR, and the TCRdb table lists in-frame clones only, not all of them. Of just under 550,000 clones detected, about 84% appear once; the ten largest clones hold less than 0.015%. This sample also belongs to another study, concerning human thymus T cells.

The sequencing sample was made of thymocytes. All receptors derive from a boy under two years old with a congenital heart defect.

DNA of the CDR3: TGTGCTAGTGGTTTGCCCCCGGGACAGGGGGACTACGAGCAGTACTTC. Its translation: CASGLPPGQGDYEQYF. The rearrangement uses TRBV12-5 and TRBJ2-7; 11 bases are a match to TRBD1. The length of the CDR3 is 16 residues. Per germline, CDR1 LGHNT and CDR2 FRNRAP. J was trimmed by 3 bases and V by 2 bases; bases with no gene match: 6.

This clone has only a few counts. V gene TRBV28 combines with J gene TRBJ1-5, with 7 positions matching TRBD1. This CDR3 has 13 amino acids. CDR1 is MDHEN and CDR2 is SYDVKM in the germline V gene. V was clipped by 6 bases and J by 4 bases; unmatched bases: 3. The CDR3 is CASRTGLNQPQHF. In DNA, the CDR3 is TGTGCCAGCAGGACAGGGCTTAATCAGCCCCAGCATTTT.

This sequence joins TRBV11-2 and TRBJ2-1; a weak D match, TRBD1 (6 bases). Trimming shortened V by 4 bases and J by 9 bases, and 10 bases separated the two germline ends. In germline, CDR1 is SGHAT, CDR2 FQNNGV. This CDR3 spans 12 amino acids. The CDR3 spells CASSSTGGEQFF. The CDR3 DNA is TGTGCCAGCAGCTCGACAGGAGGTGAGCAGTTCTTC.

V usage is TRBV5-1 and J usage is TRBJ2-5; 9 nucleotides agree with TRBD2. CDR1 and CDR2 (germline): SGHRS, YFSETQ. V lost 1 base, J lost 5 bases, and 21 bases stayed unmatched. The CDR3 covers 20 residues. The CDR3 DNA is TGCGCCAGCAGCTTGAACGACAGGCGACTAGCGGCAGTACGTGGGGAGACCCAGTACTTC. Translating gives CASSLNDRRLAAVRGETQYF.

The chain links TRBV5-1 to TRBJ2-7; no firm D call. Germline CDR1 and CDR2: SGHRS and YFSETQ. With 4 bases removed from V and 4 bases from J, the gap between germline ends came to 9 bases. The CDR3 covers 12 residues. The DNA for the CDR3 is TGCGCCAGCAGCCCCAGCAGGTACGAGCAGTACTTC. This gives the protein CASSPSRYEQYF. Together with reference TRBV5-1 and TRBJ2-7, the CDR3 gives the full variable domain: KAGVTQTPRYLIKTRGQQVTLSCSPISGHRSVSWYQQTPGQGLQFLFEYFSETQRNKGNFPGRFSGRQFSNSRSEMNVSTLELGDSALYLCASSPSRYEQYFGPGTRLTVT.

The chain is built from TRBV11-1 and TRBJ2-7; the match to TRBD2 covers 10 bases. The CDR3 runs to 18 residues. Germline-derived CDR1 and CDR2 are SGHAT and FQDESV (reference sequence). V dropped 5 bases and J dropped 2; count of bases not matched to a gene: 15. CDR3 protein: CASSTPTSGPTTTYEQYF. The DNA of the CDR3 is TGTGCCAGCAGCACGCCGACTAGCGGGCCTACAACTACCTACGAGCAGTACTTC.

There are a few counts of this clone. V is TRBV4-1 and J is TRBJ2-3; a weak D match, TRBD2 (5 bases). The CDR3 covers 14 residues. V shed 1 base and J shed 0 bases, with 5 bases lying between them. Germline-derived CDR1 and CDR2 are MGHRA and YSYEKL. DNA of the CDR3: TGCGCCAGCAGCCAAGGGACTAGCACAGATACGCAGTATTTT. Amino acids: CASSQGTSTDTQYF.

The chain couples TRBV4-2 to TRBJ2-1, with D possibly TRBD2 on 5 matching bases. The CDR3 has 13 amino acids. Trimming pared 1 base from V and 12 bases from J, leaving 13 bases between. The germline gives CDR1 LGHNA, CDR2 YNFKEQ. CDR3 sequence reads: CASSQVSPAGQFF. In nucleotides, the CDR3 is TGTGCCAGCAGCCAAGTGTCCCCGGCGGGGCAGTTCTTC.

The rearrangement links TRBV30 to TRBJ2-3; possibly TRBD2 for D (6 bases). V lost 1 base and J lost 3, with 26 bases in between. CDR1 GTSNPN and CDR2 SVGIG come from the germline V gene (reference sequence). CDR3 size: 19 residues. CDR3 sequence reads: CAWSDSSPRDSFLTDTQYF. The CDR3 coding sequence is TGTGCCTGGAGTGACTCATCCCCACGGGACTCCTTTCTTACAGATACGCAGTATTTT. Complete variable domain (other parts from reference TRBV30 and TRBJ2-3): SQTIHQWPATLVQPVGSPLSLECTVEGTSNPNLYWYRQAAGRGLQLLFYSVGIGQISSEVPQNLSASRPQDRQFILSSKKLLLSDSGFYLCAWSDSSPRDSFLTDTQYFGPGTRLTVL.

V is TRBV30 and J is TRBJ1-1, with D hard to call. CDR3 length: 16 amino acids. The germline V gene encodes CDR1 GTSNPN and CDR2 SVGIG (reference sequence). The V end lost 1 base, the J end lost 1 base, and 16 bases lay between the germline ends. CDR3 protein: CAWSGRQPWWNTEAFF. The CDR3 coding sequence is TGTGCCTGGAGTGGGCGGCAGCCCTGGTGGAACACTGAAGCTTTCTTT.

The genes are TRBV6-5 and TRBJ2-7; D is perhaps TRBD2 (6 bases). Germline V gene data show CDR1 as MNHEY and CDR2 as SVGAGI. The CDR3 length is 14 residues. The V gene lost 6 bases and the J gene lost 2 bases, with 14 bases spanning the gap. The CDR3 is CASRRRGPTYEQYF. The CDR3 coding sequence is TGTGCCAGCAGAAGGAGGGGCCCCACCTACGAGCAGTACTTC.

J is TRBJ2-5 and V is TRBV29-1; D is possibly TRBD2 (6 bases). Trimming took off 5 bases at V and 5 bases at J, with 18 bases between the two ends. This CDR3 is built from 14 residues. Per the germline V gene, CDR1 is SQVTM and CDR2 is ANQGSEA. CDR3 in DNA: TGCAGCGTTCCCTGGGGACGACGGGGGGAGACCCAGTACTTC. Protein sequence: CSVPWGRRGETQYF.

The chain uses TRBV5-4 and TRBJ2-1, with 7 bases lining up with TRBD2. J gave up 7 bases and V 0 bases, and 10 bases lay outside the gene matches. This CDR3 comprises 16 residues. The germline gives CDR1 SGHNT, CDR2 YYREEE (reference sequence). CDR3 amino acids: CASSLVGGRAANEQFF. The CDR3 coding sequence is TGTGCCAGCAGCTTGGTCGGGGGGAGGGCCGCAAATGAGCAGTTCTTC.

This clone was observed once. The V call is TRBV27, the J call TRBJ2-1; 9 bases are a match to TRBD2. Trimming removed 2 bases from V and 8 bases from J; junction bases left unmatched: 7. Looked up from germline, CDR1 is MNHEY and CDR2 is SMNVEV (reference sequence). The CDR3 is 15 residues long. For the CDR3, the DNA is TGTGCCAGCAGTTTAGGTAGCGGGAGTGTGGATGAGCAGTTCTTC. It yields the protein CASSLGSGSVDEQFF.

The chain recombines TRBV11-3 with TRBJ2-1, with D perhaps matching TRBD2 (7 bases). The CDR3 is made up of 15 amino acids. Trimming pared 0 bases from V and 7 bases from J, leaving 13 bases between. Germline V gene sequence: CDR1 SGHNT, CDR2 YENEEA. The CDR3 bases are TGTGCCAGCAGCTTAGATTCAGGGGAGGGGAATGAGCAGTTCTTC. This sequence encodes CASSLDSGEGNEQFF. The full variable domain, completed using reference TRBV11-3 and TRBJ2-1, is EAGVVQSPRYKIIEKKQPVAFWCNPISGHNTLYWYLQNLGQGPELLIRYENEEAVDDSQLPKDRFSAERLKGVDSTLKIQPAELGDSAVYLCASSLDSGEGNEQFFGPGTRLTVL.

This chain uses TRBV28 with TRBJ2-7; 10 bases are shared with TRBD1. CDR3 length: 18 residues. Per germline, CDR1 MDHEN and CDR2 SYDVKM. Trimming removed 4 bases from V and 6 bases from J; junction bases left unmatched: 18. The CDR3 spells CASSYLGQGTGVGSEQYF. In DNA, the CDR3 is TGTGCCAGCAGTTACCTGGGACAGGGGACGGGAGTGGGGTCCGAGCAGTACTTC. Supplemented by reference TRBV28 and TRBJ2-7, the full variable domain reads DVKVTQSSRYLVKRTGEKVFLECVQDMDHENMFWYRQDPGLGLRLIYFSYDVKMKEKGDIPEGYSVSREKKERFSLILESASTNQTSMYLCASSYLGQGTGVGSEQYFGPGTRLTVT.

The CDR3, as DNA: TGTGCCAGCAGCTCTACCTTAGACCGAGGAGGAGTAGCCAAAAACATTCAGTACTTC. This encodes CASSSTLDRGGVAKNIQYF. V is TRBV5-6 and J is TRBJ2-4; perhaps TRBD2 as D (5 bases). V shed 3 bases and J shed 0 bases, with 22 bases lying between them. Germline values: CDR1 SGHDT, CDR2 YYEEEE. There are 19 residues in the CDR3. Complete variable domain (other parts from reference TRBV5-6 and TRBJ2-4): DAGVTQSPTHLIKTRGQQVTLRCSPKSGHDTVSWYQQALGQGPQFIFQYYEEEERQRGNFPDRFSGHQFPNYSSELNVNALLLGDSALYLCASSSTLDRGGVAKNIQYFGAGTRLSVL.

The chain has TRBV7-9 and TRBJ2-7, with D unresolved. Germline CDR1 SEHNR, CDR2 FQNEAQ (reference sequence). The CDR3 has 13 amino acids. Trimming removed 1 base from V and 2 bases from J, with 6 bases in between. The CDR3, as DNA: TGTGCCAGCAGCTTAGGTAAGCCCTACGAGCAGTACTTC. This codes for CASSLGKPYEQYF.

The chain joins TRBV14 to TRBJ2-2; no firm D call. The CDR3 runs to 15 residues. CDR1 is SGHDN and CDR2 is FVKESK in the germline V gene. V shed 10 bases and J shed 1 base, with 16 bases lying between them. CDR3 nucleotides: TGTGCCACCCCAATAGCCCGAGGGAACACCGGGGAGCTGTTTTTT. Translation gives CATPIARGNTGELFF. The full variable domain, in which reference TRBV14 and TRBJ2-2 provide the parts outside the CDR3, is EAGVTQFPSHSVIEKGQTVTLRCDPISGHDNLYWYRRVMGKEIKFLLHFVKESKQDESGMPNNRFLAERTGGTYSTLKVQPAELEDSGVYFCATPIARGNTGELFFGEGSRLTVL.

The V gene is TRBV14, the J gene TRBJ2-1, with D maybe TRBD2 (6 bases). Germline CDR1 is SGHDN and CDR2 is FVKESK. CDR3 length: 15 amino acids. Trimming took off 4 bases at V and 3 bases at J, with 13 bases between the two ends. CDR3 DNA sequence: TGTGCCAGCAGCCCTAGAACTAGCAGCTACAATGAGCAGTTCTTC. Its protein product is CASSPRTSSYNEQFF.

The chain recombines TRBV6-1 with TRBJ2-2, with a weak D call TRBD2 (7 bases). The germline V gene encodes CDR1 MNHNS and CDR2 SASEGT. This CDR3 is 18 amino acids long. Between the trimmed V and J ends, which lost 4 bases and 0 bases, there was a span of 18 bases. The DNA for the CDR3 is TGTGCCAGCAGTGGCCTAGCGGTTCAGGGGCCGAACACCGGGGAGCTGTTTTTT. This gives the protein CASSGLAVQGPNTGELFF.

This sequence joins TRBV27 and TRBJ2-1; D perhaps matches TRBD1 (5 bases). V was trimmed by 4 bases and J by 12 bases, leaving 16 bases between them. Looked up from germline, CDR1 is MNHEY and CDR2 is SMNVEV (reference sequence). This CDR3 comprises 13 residues. The CDR3 DNA sequence: TGTGCCAGCAGTTCGGACCCGCCCCAGGGGCAGTTCTTC. Translating gives CASSSDPPQGQFF.

CDR3 coding DNA: TGTGCCAGCAGCCAGACGGGACTAGCGGGAACCGGGGCCAACGTCCTGACTTTC. Translation gives CASSQTGLAGTGANVLTF. The chain carries TRBV7-2 and TRBJ2-6, with 13 bases matching TRBD2. Germline CDR1 and CDR2: SGHTA and FQGNSA. The V segment lost 5 bases and the J segment 4 bases; nucleotides outside the gene matches: 8. This CDR3 has 18 amino acids.

With regard to this clone: As the CDR3 is not closed by the conserved phenylalanine or tryptophan, this likely results from a read error. The limits of the CDR3 on the DNA are not certain, so only TCRdb's listed CDR3 is given. The rearrangement uses TRBV4-2 and TRBJ2-3; the table names TRBD2, a call not compared with the DNA. Germline V gene sequence: CDR1 LGHNA, CDR2 YNFKEQ. The CDR3 is 13 residues long, ends included. CDR3 region: CASSQDLTSGRFL.

This rearrangement joins TRBV7-9 to TRBJ2-7, with TRBD2 matching 10 bases. V shed 2 bases, J shed 5 bases, and the junction held 12 bases outside the gene matches. The germline V gene encodes CDR1 SEHNR and CDR2 FQNEAQ (reference sequence). The CDR3 consists of 17 residues. In DNA, the CDR3 is TGTGCCAGCAGCTTATCTGCTAGCGGGAGTAACGGCGACGAGCAGTACTTC. This sequence encodes CASSLSASGSNGDEQYF.

The genes are TRBV7-8 and TRBJ2-1; 11 positions agree with TRBD1. V shed 3 bases and J 13 bases; nucleotides not matched to a gene: 20. The V gene's germline CDR1 is SGHVS and CDR2 FQNEAQ. CDR3 length: 18 residues. The CDR3 DNA reads as TGTGCCAGCAGCTTCATTAGAACCGGACAGGGGGCACCTTCGGTCCAGTTCTTC. Amino acids: CASSFIRTGQGAPSVQFF.

Only one count was recorded for this clone. The gene calls are TRBV2 and TRBJ1-2; D ambiguous. With 3 bases removed from V and 0 bases from J, the gap between germline ends came to 5 bases. CDR1 is SNHLY, CDR2 FYNNEI, per germline. This CDR3 has 13 amino acids. The CDR3: CASSDSANYGYTF. For the CDR3, the DNA is TGTGCCAGCAGTGACTCCGCTAACTATGGCTACACCTTC. Using reference TRBV2 and TRBJ1-2 for the parts outside the CDR3, the full variable domain is EPEVTQTPSHQVTQMGQEVILRCVPISNHLYFYWYRQILGQKVEFLVSFYNNEISEKSEIFDDQFSVERPDGSNFTLKIRSTKLEDSAMYFCASSDSANYGYTFGSGTRLTVV.